The 24 T cell receptor beta chains below were found in one sample sequenced in a study of CD8+ T cells in alopecia areata. Investigators isolated RNA and reverse transcribed it into cDNA to act as the sequencing template. Method: immunoSEQ multiplex PCR; TCRdb's copy keeps in-frame clones and lacks some. The record shows 200,000 to 300,000 clones for this sample, with no singletons present. CD4, CD8alpha, NKG2D, NKG2ACE and other markers were used to sort pooled cutaneous lymph node cells. The sample comprised CD4+ T cells sorted from a lymph node. Receptors originate from a C3H/HeJ mouse with alopecia areata. Mouse strain MHC haplotype: H2-k.

To note about this clone: These gene names are mouse names. The read terminates 4 residues ahead of where the CDR3 ends, so the germline J gene completes it. This chain links TRBV13-1 with TRBJ2-1, with D possibly being TRBD2 (5 bases). Germline-derived CDR1 and CDR2 are NSHNY and SYGAGN. Trimming removed 1 base at V and 1 base at J, with 9 bases between. The CDR3 has 15 residues. The CDR3 loop reads CASSDQLVNYAEQFF. The covered CDR3 bases are TGTGCCAGCAGTGATCAACTGGTGAACTATGCT.

Notes on this clone: Mouse names are used for the genes. Coverage ceases 4 residues before the CDR3 finishes, and the germline J gene fills in the end. The chain uses TRBV19 and TRBJ2-3; TRBD1 agrees at 7 bases. CDR1 is FNHDT, CDR2 SITEND, per germline (reference sequence). The CDR3 length is 12 residues. J was trimmed by 4 bases and V by 5 bases; bases with no gene match: 1. CDR3 sequence: CASRTGTETLYF. The covered CDR3 bases are TGTGCCAGCAGGACAGGGACAGAA.

Comment on this clone: Any gene name here is a mouse gene name. With the read ending 4 residues before the CDR3 end, the germline J gene is used to fill in that end. V usage is TRBV1 and J usage is TRBJ2-3, with no clear D. Germline values: CDR1 NSQYPW, CDR2 LRSPGD (reference sequence). The V end lost 11 bases, the J end lost 0 bases, and 9 bases lay between the germline ends. The CDR3 covers 12 residues. The CDR3 DNA, read in part, is TGCACCGCTGGCGATAGTGCAGAA. Amino acid sequence: CTAGDSAE. The complete CDR3 protein is CTAGDSAETLYF.

Comment on this clone: Mouse gene names and germline throughout. The CDR3 protein is CASSDAGHDYEQYF. CDR3 DNA, as far as it was read: TGTGCCAGCAGTGATGCGGGACATGACTAT. The genes are TRBV13-1 and TRBJ2-7; a weak D match, TRBD1 (6 bases). The read falls 4 residues short of the CDR3 end, and the missing part is taken from the germline J gene. CDR3 length: 14 amino acids. V was trimmed by 0 bases and J by 3 bases, leaving 10 bases between them. Germline values: CDR1 NSHNY, CDR2 SYGAGN.

A note on this clone: Gene names denote mouse genes. The CDR3 end lies 4 residues beyond the end of the read and is filled in from the germline J gene. The chain couples TRBV13-1 to TRBJ2-1, with TRBD1 identical over 12 bases. The CDR3 is 14 amino acids. CDR1 and CDR2 from the germline V gene are NSHNY and SYGAGN. V dropped 5 bases and J dropped 6; count of bases not matched to a gene: 3. The CDR3 sequence: CASRGQGALAEQFF. CDR3 bases read: TGTGCCAGCAGGGGACAGGGGGCGCTTGCT.

In regard to this clone: Mouse germline and gene names are used. The read terminates 4 residues ahead of where the CDR3 ends, so the germline J gene completes it. The gene calls are TRBV19 and TRBJ2-7; 7 bases line up with TRBD2. V lost 4 bases and J lost 0; bases outside the gene matches: 4. The germline V gene has CDR1 FNHDT and CDR2 SITEND (reference sequence). The CDR3 length is 14 residues. The CDR3 DNA, read in part, is TGTGCCAGCAGTCCCCGGGGGGGCTCCTAT. It encodes CASSPRGGSY. The whole CDR3 sequence is CASSPRGGSYEQYF.

Concerning this clone itself: Gene names are the mouse ones. The read gets to within 4 residues of the CDR3 end, and the germline J gene fills in the rest. This chain uses TRBV13-1 with TRBJ2-5; 7 positions match TRBD2. The length of the CDR3 is 15 residues. Germline V gene lookup returns CDR1 NSHNY and CDR2 SYGAGN. The sequenced CDR3 bases are TGTGCCAGCAGCCCACGTCGGACTGGCAAAGAC. The encoded protein is CASSPRRTGKD. The entire CDR3 reads CASSPRRTGKDTQYF.

In the case of this clone: Gene names denote mouse genes. The sequence runs out 4 residues before the end of the CDR3; the remainder is reconstructed from the germline J gene. The chain combines TRBV19 with TRBJ2-2; D may match TRBD1 or TRBD2 (6 bases each). V was cut by 3 bases and J by 3 bases, with 9 bases left in between. The CDR3 totals 14 residues. Germline V CDR1 and CDR2: FNHDT, SITEND (reference sequence). The CDR3 DNA, read in part, is TGTGCCAGCAGTAGGGGGCCGGACACCGGG. This codes for CASSRGPDTG. In full, the CDR3 is CASSRGPDTGQLYF.

This clone occurred a few times. The germline and genes are mouse ones. Read sequence stops 4 residues before the CDR3 end, and the germline J gene provides the missing end. Other DNA variants within this sample encode the same CDR3. The V call is TRBV1, the J call TRBJ2-2; D is perhaps TRBD1 (6 bases). The CDR3 covers 15 residues. V shed 0 bases and J shed 1 base, with 6 bases lying between them. Germline CDR1 NSQYPW, CDR2 LRSPGD (reference sequence). Partial CDR3 DNA: TGCACCTGCAGTGCAGAGACAGGAAACACCGGG. Translating it yields CTCSAETGNTG. From start to end, the CDR3 is CTCSAETGNTGQLYF.

In the case of this clone: Mouse gene names and germline throughout. CDR3 bases read: TGTGCCTGGAGTCCCAGGGGGAACACCGGG. Its protein is CAWSPRGNTG. The entire CDR3 protein is CAWSPRGNTGQLYF. This chain uses TRBV31 with TRBJ2-2; 7 positions agree with TRBD1. The missing CDR3 end, 4 residues past where the read stops, is filled in from the germline J gene. CDR1 and CDR2 (germline): GKSSPN, SITVG. V gave up 1 base and J gave up 2 bases; unmatched junction bases: 1. CDR3 length equals 14 residues. The full variable domain, its missing parts supplied by reference TRBV31 and TRBJ2-2, is AQTIHQWPVAEIKAVGSPLSLGCTIKGKSSPNLYWYWQATGGTLQQLFYSITVGQVESVVQLNLSASRPKDDQFILSTEKLLLSHSGFYLCAWSPRGNTGQLYFGEGSKLTVL.

In this sample, this clone turned up a few times. Gene labels here are mouse ones. The read is 4 residues too short to cover the CDR3 end, so that end is filled in from the germline J gene. The chain recombines TRBV19 with TRBJ2-2, with D hard to call. Looked up from germline, CDR1 is FNHDT and CDR2 is SITEND (reference sequence). V was shortened by 6 bases and J by 0 bases, with 6 bases between the two germline ends. This CDR3 is 13 amino acids long. The CDR3 is CASTTANTGQLYF. Partial CDR3 DNA: TGTGCCAGCACCACTGCAAACACCGGG. The entire variable domain, with the rest obtained from reference TRBV19 and TRBJ2-2, is as follows: GGIITQTPKFLIGQEGQKLTLKCQQNFNHDTMYWYRQDSGKGLRLIYYSITENDLQKGDLSEGYDASREKKSSFSLTVTSAQKNEMAVFLCASTTANTGQLYFGEGSKLTVL.

This clone was detected only a few times. The gene names given are mouse names. The CDR3 end lies 4 residues beyond the end of the read and is filled in from the germline J gene. The same CDR3 also results from other DNA sequences found in this sample. The chain joins TRBV19 to TRBJ2-3, with 8 bases aligning to TRBD2. CDR1 and CDR2 from the germline V gene are FNHDT and SITEND (reference sequence). With V trimmed by 2 bases and J by 1 base, 3 bases remained unmatched. This CDR3 has 15 amino acids. This chain's CDR3 is CASSIWGVGAETLYF. The DNA read from the CDR3 is TGTGCCAGCAGTATCTGGGGGGTAGGTGCAGAA. The full variable domain, rest sourced from reference TRBV19 and TRBJ2-3, is GGIITQTPKFLIGQEGQKLTLKCQQNFNHDTMYWYRQDSGKGLRLIYYSITENDLQKGDLSEGYDASREKKSSFSLTVTSAQKNEMAVFLCASSIWGVGAETLYFGSGTRLTVL.

On this clone itself: Gene names are the mouse ones. From the germline J gene comes the end of the CDR3, since the read stops 4 residues before it. This chain uses TRBV5 with TRBJ2-7, with 9 bases fitting TRBD2. The CDR3 extends over 14 amino acids. CDR1 is LGHNA and CDR2 is YNLKQL in the germline V gene (reference sequence). Partial CDR3 DNA: TGTGCCAGCAGCCAGTCCGGGACTGGGTAT. This sequence encodes CASSQSGTGY. The full CDR3 is CASSQSGTGYEQYF.

A remark on this clone: Here the gene names and germline are mouse. The CDR3 end lies 3 residues beyond the end of the read and is filled in from the germline J gene. The chain joins TRBV19 to TRBJ1-6, with 7 positions matching TRBD1. TRBJ1-6 belongs to the ORF category, with a function that is uncertain. The CDR3 runs 16 residues. CDR1 FNHDT and CDR2 SITEND come from the germline V gene (reference sequence). V lost 1 base and J lost 2; bases outside the gene matches: 3. The covered CDR3 bases are TGTGCCAGCAGTATACGGGACAGTCCCTATAATTCGCCC. Amino acids: CASSIRDSPYNSP. The CDR3, in full, reads CASSIRDSPYNSPLYF.

This clone has more than one count but fewer than ten. The gene symbols are mouse symbols. Read data end 4 residues before the CDR3 end; the end is taken from the germline J gene. This chain links TRBV3 with TRBJ1-1; 10 bases fit TRBD1. The CDR3 contains 14 residues. Germline CDR1 SNHLY, CDR2 FYNGKV (reference sequence). The CDR3 DNA, read in part, is TGTGCCAGCAGCTTAGTGGGACAGGGGACA. Protein: CASSLVGQGT. The full CDR3 protein reads CASSLVGQGTEVFF.

This clone was detected a few times. Gene labels here are mouse ones. The DNA ends 4 residues before the CDR3 does, and the rest of the CDR3 is filled in from the germline J gene. The genes are TRBV13-1 and TRBJ2-5, with D perhaps TRBD1 (5 bases). CDR3 size: 13 residues. Looked up from germline, CDR1 is NSHNY and CDR2 is SYGAGN. The V end was cut by 4 bases, the J end by 0 bases, with 6 bases between. CDR3 DNA (partial): TGTGCCAGCAGTCGGACAAACCAAGAC. Translating gives CASSRTNQD. The whole CDR3 sequence is CASSRTNQDTQYF.

Of note for this clone: Any gene name here is a mouse gene name. Read data end 4 residues before the CDR3 end; the end is taken from the germline J gene. The chain is built from TRBV13-1 and TRBJ2-4, with D unresolved. V was pared by 4 bases and J by 1 base, with 4 bases between. From germline, CDR1 is NSHNY and CDR2 SYGAGN. This CDR3 is 12 amino acids long. The CDR3 region is CASSLGQNTLYF. CDR3 bases read: TGTGCCAGCAGTCTGGGTCAAAAC.

Regarding this clone: The gene names given are mouse names. The read halts 4 residues ahead of the CDR3 end, with the missing end drawn from the germline J gene. V and J are TRBV13-3 and TRBJ1-1; D gene uncertain. The germline gives CDR1 NNHDY, CDR2 SYVADS. This CDR3 contains 13 residues. Trimming took 3 bases from V and 1 from J, leaving 7 bases between them. The sequenced CDR3 bases are TGTGCCAGCAGTGTGACATTAAACACA. Translated: CASSVTLNT. The full CDR3 protein is CASSVTLNTEVFF.

This clone occurred a few times. The genes and germline here are from mouse. The CDR3 end lies 4 residues beyond the end of the read and is filled in from the germline J gene. The chain recombines TRBV17 with TRBJ2-5; 8 bases map to TRBD2. CDR1 is MNHDT and CDR2 is YYDKIL in the germline V gene. The CDR3 is 17 amino acids. The V and J ends lost 0 bases and 2 bases, in that order; junction bases with no gene match: 7. CDR3 sequence: CASSRDRGGWGQDTQYF. The CDR3 bases that were read are TGTGCTAGCAGTAGAGATCGGGGGGGCTGGGGCCAAGAC.

This clone showed up just a few times. The gene symbols are mouse symbols. Coverage ceases 4 residues before the CDR3 finishes, and the germline J gene fills in the end. The rearrangement joins TRBV1 to TRBJ2-1; a weak D match, TRBD1 (6 bases). The CDR3 contains 14 residues. Germline V lookup: CDR1 NSQYPW, CDR2 LRSPGD (reference sequence). Between the trimmed V and J ends, which lost 3 bases and 2 bases, there was a span of 8 bases. CDR3 protein: CTCSASGDYAEQFF. Partial CDR3 DNA: TGCACCTGCAGTGCCTCAGGGGACTATGCT.

This clone has a handful of counts. Genes and germline come from the mouse. This sample also contains other DNA sequences that code for the same CDR3. The CDR3: CASSIAGGIYAEQFF. The CDR3 DNA, read in part, is TGTGCCAGCAGTATCGCTGGGGGGATCTATGCT. The rearrangement joins TRBV19 to TRBJ2-1; 8 positions match TRBD2. The CDR3 end lies 4 residues beyond the end of the read and is filled in from the germline J gene. The CDR3 length is 15 residues. Germline CDR1 reads FNHDT; CDR2 reads SITEND (reference sequence). Trimming took 2 bases from V and 3 from J; bases not matched to a gene: 4.

Turning to this clone: Mouse germline and gene names are used. The CDR3 end lies 4 residues beyond the end of the read and is filled in from the germline J gene. This specimen includes other DNA sequences encoding the same CDR3. The V call is TRBV1, the J call TRBJ2-7, with D maybe TRBD2 (7 bases). Germline lookup yields CDR1 NSQYPW and CDR2 LRSPGD (reference sequence). Trimming shortened V by 1 base and J by 2 bases, and 9 bases separated the two germline ends. The CDR3 runs to 14 residues. The CDR3 protein is CTCSAGGAPYEQYF. The DNA read from the CDR3 is TGCACCTGCAGTGCAGGGGGGGCCCCCTAT.

Turning to this clone: Gene names and germline match the mouse. The CDR3 end falls 4 residues outside the read, so it is completed with the germline J gene. This chain joins TRBV19 and TRBJ1-2; D possibly corresponds to TRBD1 (6 bases). The CDR3 is 12 amino acids. Deletions cut 3 bases from V and 4 bases from J, with 7 bases between. The V gene's germline CDR1 is FNHDT and CDR2 SITEND (reference sequence). The sequenced CDR3 bases are TGTGCCAGCAGTAAGGACAGCTCC. Translating gives CASSKDSS. The whole CDR3 sequence reads CASSKDSSDYTF.

This clone was picked up a small number of times. Germline and genes here are mouse. The CDR3 goes on 4 residues after the read ends, and that part is filled in from the germline J gene. This chain links TRBV29 with TRBJ1-2; D gene ambiguous. The ends were cut back, 3 bases at V and 2 bases at J, with 7 bases in the middle. The CDR3 is made up of 13 amino acids. Per germline, CDR1 MSHET and CDR2 SYDVDS. The CDR3: CASSFGRNSDYTF. The DNA read from the CDR3 is TGTGCTAGCAGTTTTGGCAGGAACTCC.